This TCR beta chain derives from a study of blood T cell repertoires in COVID-19. Here immunoSEQ multiplex PCR was the method, and the copy in TCRdb shows in-frame clones only, minus some. The sample contains around 100,000 clones, approximately 84% of which appear only once. Germline V CDR1 and CDR2: LNHDA, SQIVND (reference sequence). The CDR3 totals 13 residues. V dropped 3 bases and J dropped 10 bases, with 13 bases sitting between them. The source of this sequence is a middle-aged man with acute or convalescent COVID-19. Material for sequencing was peripheral blood. The chain carries TRBV19 and TRBJ2-1; TRBD2 might be the D (5 bases). The CDR3: CASSISLAWEQFF. CDR3 nucleotide sequence: TGTGCCAGTAGTATTAGCCTAGCCTGGGAGCAGTTCTTC.